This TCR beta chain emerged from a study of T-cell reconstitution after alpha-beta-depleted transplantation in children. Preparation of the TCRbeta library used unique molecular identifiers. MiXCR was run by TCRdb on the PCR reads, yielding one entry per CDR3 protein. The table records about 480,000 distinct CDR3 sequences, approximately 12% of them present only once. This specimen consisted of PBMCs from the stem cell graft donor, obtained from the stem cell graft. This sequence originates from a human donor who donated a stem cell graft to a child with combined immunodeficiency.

This chain's CDR3 is CASSLNAGAVETQYF. The CDR3 DNA reads TGTGCCAGCAGCTTAAACGCGGGGGCCGTGGAGACCCAGTACTTC. The chain recombines TRBV7-2 with TRBJ2-5; D is perhaps TRBD2 (7 bases). Germline-derived CDR1 and CDR2 are SGHTA and FQGNSA. The V and J ends lost 2 bases and 5 bases respectively, with 15 bases between them. This CDR3 is built from 15 residues.